This TCR beta chain was observed in a study of metastatic and nonmetastatic thyroid tumors. TCRdb re-clonotyped the PCR reads via MiXCR. Of around 21,000 clones in the sample, 20% to 25% were seen once. The CDR3 is 11 amino acids. V lost 2 bases and J 8 bases, leaving 6 bases between the germline ends. Each patient came to thyroid surgery without any prior treatment (of any kind). The sequence was collected from a male donor with papillary thyroid cancer or a benign thyroid nodule (not recorded which). Some clones in this sample may be carry-over from other donors' samples. The chain couples TRBV12-3 or TRBV12-4 to TRBJ1-1; a possible D gene is TRBD1 (5 bases). The sample consisted of blood. The CDR3 DNA follows: TGTGCCAGCAGTTTATGGACAGAAGCTTTCTTT. It yields the protein CASSLWTEAFF.